Listed below are T cell receptor beta chains from one sample, sequenced in a study of shared clonotypes between healthy human individuals. The assay was immunoSEQ multiplex PCR, and TCRdb's table has in-frame clones only and misses some. The table shows roughly 550,000 clones, with just under 97% occurring only once. Input material: naive CD8+ T cells sorted from blood. These receptors were obtained from a woman aged 30 to 39 in good health. Each CDR3 is given with its conserved first and last residue. Each record gives: J gene, D gene, clone size, V gene, CDR3 DNA, CDR3 protein. The D gene is left open where the match is weak. Size is omitted from some rows. Given values are once, few, many or a class for expanded clones.

>TRBJ2-1|NA|NA|TRBV28
TGTGCCAGCAGTTTTGGTCTAGGCTTAAACAATGAGCAGTTCTTC
CASSFGLGLNNEQFF
>TRBJ2-4|NA|NA|TRBV27
TGTGCCAGCAGCTTGTATCGGGGCTCGCGGGGCATTCAGTACTTC
CASSLYRGSRGIQYF
>TRBJ1-6|NA|NA|TRBV4-1
TGCGCCAGCAGCCAAGACATTTATCTGGGGGGAAATTCACCCCTCCACTTT
CASSQDIYLGGNSPLHF
>TRBJ2-1|TRBD2|NA|TRBV2
TGTGCCAGCAGTGAGGCGTCTAGCGGGAAGGGTGGAAATGAGCAGTTCTTC
CASSEASSGKGGNEQFF
>TRBJ2-7|TRBD1|NA|TRBV7-9
TGTGCCAGCAGCTTAGCGCAACAGGGGGCCTTTGACGAGCAGTACTTC
CASSLAQQGAFDEQYF
>TRBJ2-5|NA|NA|TRBV7-3
TGTGCCAGCAGCAACACGGGTTGGCAGAAAGAGACCCAGTACTTC
CASSNTGWQKETQYF
>TRBJ1-2|NA|NA|TRBV29-1
TGCAGCGTTGAAGATCGTGGCGGCTACACCTTC
CSVEDRGGYTF
>TRBJ2-4|TRBD1|NA|TRBV5-5
TGTGCCAGCAGCACGGACAGGGGTGCCAAAAACATTCAGTACTTC
CASSTDRGAKNIQYF
>TRBJ2-1|NA|NA|TRBV6-5
TGTGCCAGCAGTTACTCCGGACGGAACAATGAGCAGTTCTTC
CASSYSGRNNEQFF
>TRBJ2-5|TRBD2|NA|TRBV28
TGTGCCAGCAGTTTATTTACTTCGGGCGGTAGCGGGGGGTACCAAGAGACCCAGTACTTC
CASSLFTSGGSGGYQETQYF
>TRBJ2-1|NA|NA|TRBV1
TGCACCAGCAATAACGGGAGGGGCCATGAGCAGTTCTTC
CTSNNGRGHEQFF
>TRBJ1-1|NA|NA|TRBV27
TGTGCCAGCAGTTTATACGGGAACACTGAAGCTTTCTTT
CASSLYGNTEAFF
>TRBJ2-1|TRBD2|NA|TRBV28
TGTGCCAGCAGTGTAACACTAGCGGGAGTGTTTAATGAGCAGTTCTTC
CASSVTLAGVFNEQFF
>TRBJ2-7|NA|NA|TRBV5-4
TGTGCCAGCAGCTTGGCAGGGGTTAGCCACGAGCAGTACTTC
CASSLAGVSHEQYF
>TRBJ2-3|TRBD2|NA|TRBV7-3
TGTGCCAGCAAGGCTTGGGGGACTAGCGAGGATACGCAGTATTTT
CASKAWGTSEDTQYF
>TRBJ1-1|TRBD1|NA|TRBV23-1
TGCGCCAGCAGTCCCGGACAGGCCCTCCGCGCTGAAGCTTTCTTT
CASSPGQALRAEAFF
>TRBJ2-2|TRBD2|NA|TRBV5-6
TGTGCCAGCAGCTTGGCGCCTAGCGGGGACACCGGGGAGCTGTTTTTT
CASSLAPSGDTGELFF
>TRBJ2-7|NA|NA|TRBV5-6
TGTGCCAGCAGCCCCCAGGCCTCCTACGAGCAGTACTTC
CASSPQASYEQYF
>TRBJ1-1|NA|NA|TRBV30
TGTGCCTGGGGGAAATTCGACCGTGAAGCTTTCTTT
CAWGKFDREAFF
>TRBJ1-5|TRBD1|NA|TRBV27
TGTGCCAGCAGTCTCGGACAGGGCAATCAGCCCCAGCATTTT
CASSLGQGNQPQHF
>TRBJ1-3|NA|NA|TRBV9
TGTGCCAGCAGCGTAGCGGGGGATGGAAACACCATATATTTT
CASSVAGDGNTIYF
>TRBJ2-7|NA|NA|TRBV5-8
TGTGCCAGCAGCTTAGGGGGTTCCAACGAGCAGTACTTC
CASSLGGSNEQYF
>TRBJ1-1|NA|NA|TRBV6-1
TGTGCCAGCAGTGAAGGGGCTTCGTGGGGTGAAGCTTTCTTT
CASSEGASWGEAFF
>TRBJ2-7|NA|once|TRBV27
TGTGCCAGCAGTTTTGCAGGAGACTACGAGCAGTACTTC
CASSFAGDYEQYF
>TRBJ1-1|NA|few|TRBV6-1
TGTGCCATCAGAGCCTCCCGGAGCACTGAAGCTTTCTTT
CAIRASRSTEAFF
>TRBJ2-7|NA|NA|TRBV29-1
TGCAGCGTGGGGACGGGAGAAACCTACGAGCAGTACTTC
CSVGTGETYEQYF
>TRBJ2-1|NA|NA|TRBV7-9
TGTGCCAGCAGCCCAGGACTACCCAATGAGCAGTTCTTC
CASSPGLPNEQFF
>TRBJ1-5|TRBD1|NA|TRBV28
TGTGCCAGCAGACCTGGCCCGACAGGGTTTAGCAATCAGCCCCAGCATTTT
CASRPGPTGFSNQPQHF
>TRBJ2-7|NA|NA|TRBV29-1
TGCAGCGTTTCGGCGGGGGCCGAGCAGTACTTC
CSVSAGAEQYF
>TRBJ2-1|NA|NA|TRBV28
TGTGGGGCGGGCACCAATGAGCAGTTCTTC
CGAGTNEQFF
>TRBJ2-7|TRBD2|once|TRBV7-9
TGTGCCAGCAGCCCGCTAGCGGGAGCCTACGAGCAGTACTTC
CASSPLAGAYEQYF
>TRBJ2-1|TRBD1|NA|TRBV27
TGTGCCAGCAGTCCCCGACAGGGAGCCTCCTACAATGAGCAGTTCTTC
CASSPRQGASYNEQFF
>TRBJ2-7|TRBD2|NA|TRBV7-2
TGTGCCAGCAGCTTATCTCCGGGACTAGCTCCCTACGAGCAGTACTTC
CASSLSPGLAPYEQYF
>TRBJ2-5|NA|NA|TRBV6-5
TGTGCCAGCAGTTACCAGGGACTTCAAGAGACCCAGTACTTC
CASSYQGLQETQYF
>TRBJ1-2|NA|NA|TRBV9
TGTGCCAGCAGCGTAGCGCCCCTGGACAGTAACTATGGCTACACCTTC
CASSVAPLDSNYGYTF
>TRBJ2-7|TRBD2|NA|TRBV6-5
TGTGCCAGCAGGACCCTAGCGGGGGGGTACGAGCAGTACTTC
CASRTLAGGYEQYF
>TRBJ2-7|TRBD2|NA|TRBV9
TGTGCCAGCAGCGTAGACCGGGCTAGCGGATCCTACGAGCAGTACTTC
CASSVDRASGSYEQYF
>TRBJ2-1|NA|NA|TRBV9
TGTGCCAGCAGCGTAGGAACCCTTGGGACAACAATGGGGAATGAGCAGTTCTTC
CASSVGTLGTTMGNEQFF
>TRBJ2-7|NA|NA|TRBV19
TGTGCCAGTAGTATGGCTAGCGCCTACGAGCAGTACTTC
CASSMASAYEQYF
>TRBJ2-5|NA|NA|TRBV5-1
TGCGCCAGCAGCTTGCGTTTAGACCAAGAGACCCAGTACTTC
CASSLRLDQETQYF
>TRBJ2-1|NA|NA|TRBV5-1
TGCGCCAGCAGCTTGAAGGGCAATGAGCAGTTCTTC
CASSLKGNEQFF
>TRBJ2-7|NA|NA|TRBV10-3
TGTGCCATCAAAGGTGGTGGGCCCTACGAGCAGTACTTC
CAIKGGGPYEQYF
>TRBJ2-3|TRBD1|NA|TRBV13
TGTGCCAGCAGCTTCCTGACAGGGGGCTCCACAGATACGCAGTATTTT
CASSFLTGGSTDTQYF
>TRBJ2-4|TRBD1|NA|TRBV4-1
TGCGCCAGCAGCCACCAGGGGGCCTTGGGCATTCAGTACTTC
CASSHQGALGIQYF
>TRBJ2-3|NA|NA|TRBV7-9
TGTGCCAGCAGCTTAGTGCAGGGCACAGATACGCAGTATTTT
CASSLVQGTDTQYF
>TRBJ2-7|NA|NA|TRBV5-6
TGTGCCAGCAGTGTAGGGTTTTACGAGCAGTACTTC
CASSVGFYEQYF
>TRBJ2-7|TRBD2|NA|TRBV28
TGTGCCAGCAGCCTTGGGACTAGCGAGAGCCAAGGGTACGAGCAGTACTTC
CASSLGTSESQGYEQYF
>TRBJ2-1|NA|NA|TRBV28
TGTGCCAGCAGTTCGATCCCCCGGGGGTCAGCCTACAATGAGCAGTTCTTC
CASSSIPRGSAYNEQFF
>TRBJ2-7|NA|NA|TRBV10-1
TGCGCCAGTGCGACGGCCCCCGGGAACGAGCAGTACTTC
CASATAPGNEQYF
>TRBJ2-5|NA|NA|TRBV29-1
TGCAGCGTTGACAATGAAGAGACCCAGTACTTC
CSVDNEETQYF
>TRBJ2-7|NA|NA|TRBV27
TGTGCCAGCAGCCCGAGGGGGGCGGCAATCGAGCAGTACTTC
CASSPRGAAIEQYF
>TRBJ1-4|NA|once|TRBV11-2
TGTGCCAGCAGCTTAAATCATCTGCGGACGGCCGAAAAACTGTTTTTT
CASSLNHLRTAEKLFF
>TRBJ1-1|NA|NA|TRBV15
TGTGCCACCAGCAGAGATCGGGGTCGGGGGACGATAGCTTTCTTT
CATSRDRGRGTIAFF
>TRBJ2-1|NA|NA|TRBV5-6
TGTGCCAGCAGCTTGTTCTCGGGCCTCAGCTCCTACAATGAGCAGTTCTTC
CASSLFSGLSSYNEQFF
>TRBJ1-5|NA|NA|TRBV7-8
TGTGCCAGCAGCGGTCAACCGGACTTCCCAGGGAATCAGCCCCAGCATTTT
CASSGQPDFPGNQPQHF